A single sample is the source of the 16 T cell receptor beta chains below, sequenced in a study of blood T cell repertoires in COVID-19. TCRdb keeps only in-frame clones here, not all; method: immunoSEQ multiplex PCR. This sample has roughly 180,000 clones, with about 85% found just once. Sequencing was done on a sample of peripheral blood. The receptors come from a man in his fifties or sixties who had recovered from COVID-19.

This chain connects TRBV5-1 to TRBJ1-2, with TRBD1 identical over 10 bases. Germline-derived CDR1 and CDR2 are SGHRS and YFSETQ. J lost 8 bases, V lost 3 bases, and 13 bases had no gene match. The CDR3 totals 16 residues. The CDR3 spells CASSSDGQGVSGGYTF. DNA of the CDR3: TGCGCCAGCAGCTCGGACGGACAGGGGGTTTCGGGAGGCTACACCTTC.

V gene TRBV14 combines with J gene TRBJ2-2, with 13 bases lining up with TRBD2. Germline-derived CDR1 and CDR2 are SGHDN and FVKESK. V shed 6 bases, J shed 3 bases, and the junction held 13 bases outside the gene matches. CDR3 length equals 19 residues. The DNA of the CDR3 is TGTGCCAGCAGTCTAACTGCCGGACTAGCGGGGGTATACACCGGGGAGCTGTTTTTT. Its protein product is CASSLTAGLAGVYTGELFF. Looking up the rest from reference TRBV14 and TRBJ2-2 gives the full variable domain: EAGVTQFPSHSVIEKGQTVTLRCDPISGHDNLYWYRRVMGKEIKFLLHFVKESKQDESGMPNNRFLAERTGGTYSTLKVQPAELEDSGVYFCASSLTAGLAGVYTGELFFGEGSRLTVL.

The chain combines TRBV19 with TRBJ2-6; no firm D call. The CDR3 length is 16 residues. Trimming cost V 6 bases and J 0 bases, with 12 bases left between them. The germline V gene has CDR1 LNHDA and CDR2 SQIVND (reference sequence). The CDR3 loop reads CASRSHSSSGANVLTF. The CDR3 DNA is TGTGCCAGTAGATCTCACTCGAGCTCTGGGGCCAACGTCCTGACTTTC.

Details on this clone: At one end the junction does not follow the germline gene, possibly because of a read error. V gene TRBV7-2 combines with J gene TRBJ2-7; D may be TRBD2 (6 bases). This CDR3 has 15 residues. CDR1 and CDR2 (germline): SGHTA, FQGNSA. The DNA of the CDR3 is TGTGCCAGCAGCTTAGCGGGGGGTCAATTCTACGGGCAGTACTTC. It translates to CASSLAGGQFYGQYF.

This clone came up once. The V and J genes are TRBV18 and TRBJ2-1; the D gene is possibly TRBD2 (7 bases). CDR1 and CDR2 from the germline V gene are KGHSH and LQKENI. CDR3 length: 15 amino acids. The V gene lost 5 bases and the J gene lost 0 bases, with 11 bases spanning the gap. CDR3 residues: CASSGGGSSYNEQFF. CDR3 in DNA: TGTGCCAGCTCAGGGGGGGGCTCCTCCTACAATGAGCAGTTCTTC.

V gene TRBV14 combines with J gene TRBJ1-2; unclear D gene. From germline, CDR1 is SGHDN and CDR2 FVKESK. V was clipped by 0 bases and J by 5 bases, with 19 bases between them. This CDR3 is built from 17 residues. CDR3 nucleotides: TGTGCCAGCAGCCAAGATGCGATCGTCATCGACATATATGGCTACACCTTC. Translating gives CASSQDAIVIDIYGYTF.

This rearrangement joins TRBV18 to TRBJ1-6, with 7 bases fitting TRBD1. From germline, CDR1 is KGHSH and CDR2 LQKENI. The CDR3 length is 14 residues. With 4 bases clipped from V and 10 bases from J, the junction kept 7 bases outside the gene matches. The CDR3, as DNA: TGTGCCAGCTCACTAGCAGGGGGAGAATCACCCCTCCACTTT. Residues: CASSLAGGESPLHF.

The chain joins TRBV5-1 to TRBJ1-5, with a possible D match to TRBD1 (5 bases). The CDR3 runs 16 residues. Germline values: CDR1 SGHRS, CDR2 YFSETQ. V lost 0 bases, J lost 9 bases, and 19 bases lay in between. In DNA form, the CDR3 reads TGCGCCAGCAGCTTGGGGGGCCCCCTTCAGGGCGGGCCCCAGCATTTT. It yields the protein CASSLGGPLQGGPQHF.

CDR3 region: CASSLTYTAAYEQYF. Written as DNA, the CDR3 is TGTGCCAGCAGCTTAACCTACACAGCAGCCTACGAGCAGTACTTC. The V and J genes are TRBV7-2 and TRBJ2-7; no definite D call. The CDR3 is 15 residues long. V lost 2 bases, J lost 2 bases, and 13 bases lay in between. Germline V CDR1 and CDR2: SGHTA, FQGNSA.

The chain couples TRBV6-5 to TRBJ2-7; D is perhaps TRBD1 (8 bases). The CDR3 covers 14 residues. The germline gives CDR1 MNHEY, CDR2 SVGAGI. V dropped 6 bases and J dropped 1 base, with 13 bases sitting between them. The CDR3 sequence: CASSGRTGSYEQYF. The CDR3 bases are TGTGCCAGCAGCGGGAGGACAGGGTCCTACGAGCAGTACTTC.

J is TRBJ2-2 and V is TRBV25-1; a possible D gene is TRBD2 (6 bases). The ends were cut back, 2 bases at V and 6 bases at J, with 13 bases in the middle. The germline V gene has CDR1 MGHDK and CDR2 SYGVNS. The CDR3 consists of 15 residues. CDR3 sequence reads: CASSEGGARAGELFF. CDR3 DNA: TGTGCCAGCAGTGAAGGAGGGGCAAGGGCCGGGGAGCTGTTTTTT.

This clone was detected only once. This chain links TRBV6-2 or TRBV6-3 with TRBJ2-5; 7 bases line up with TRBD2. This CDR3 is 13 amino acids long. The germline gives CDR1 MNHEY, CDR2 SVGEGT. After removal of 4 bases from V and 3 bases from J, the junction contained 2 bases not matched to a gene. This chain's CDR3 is CASSWGGEETQYF. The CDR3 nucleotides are TGTGCCAGCAGTTGGGGGGGAGAAGAGACCCAGTACTTC.

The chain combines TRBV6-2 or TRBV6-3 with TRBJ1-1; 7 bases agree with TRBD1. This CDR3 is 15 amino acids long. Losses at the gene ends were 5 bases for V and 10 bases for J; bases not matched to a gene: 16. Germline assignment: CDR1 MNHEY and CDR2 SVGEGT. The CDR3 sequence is CASSANVGTELRAFF. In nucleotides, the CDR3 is TGTGCCAGCAGTGCAAACGTGGGGACAGAGCTGAGAGCTTTCTTT.

CDR3 bases: TGTGCCAGTAGTCCCCGTGTTAAATCCACACAGATTGAGCAGTTCTTC. Encoded protein: CASSPRVKSTQIEQFF. The genes are TRBV19 and TRBJ2-1; D is undetermined. The CDR3 covers 16 residues. V lost 5 bases, J lost 9 bases, and 23 bases lay in between. Germline V gene lookup returns CDR1 LNHDA and CDR2 SQIVND (reference sequence).

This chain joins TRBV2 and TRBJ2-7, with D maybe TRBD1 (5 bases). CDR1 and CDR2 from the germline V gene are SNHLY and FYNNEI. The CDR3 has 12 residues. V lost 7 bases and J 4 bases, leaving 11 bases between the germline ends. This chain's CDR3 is CASTQGSYEQYF. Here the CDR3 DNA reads TGTGCCAGCACTCAGGGTAGTTACGAGCAGTACTTC. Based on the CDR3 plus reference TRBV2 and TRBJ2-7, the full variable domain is EPEVTQTPSHQVTQMGQEVILRCVPISNHLYFYWYRQILGQKVEFLVSFYNNEISEKSEIFDDQFSVERPDGSNFTLKIRSTKLEDSAMYFCASTQGSYEQYFGPGTRLTVT.

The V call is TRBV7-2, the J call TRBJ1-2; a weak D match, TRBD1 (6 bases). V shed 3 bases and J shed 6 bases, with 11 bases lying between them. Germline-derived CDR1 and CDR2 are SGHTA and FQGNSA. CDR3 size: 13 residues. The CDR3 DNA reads TGTGCCAGCAGCTTGGGGGCGATACATGGCTACACCTTC. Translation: CASSLGAIHGYTF. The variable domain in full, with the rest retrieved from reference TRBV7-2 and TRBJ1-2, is GAGVSQSPSNKVTEKGKDVELRCDPISGHTALYWYRQSLGQGLEFLIYFQGNSAPDKSGLPSDRFSAERTGGSVSTLTIQRTQQEDSAVYLCASSLGAIHGYTFGSGTRLTVV.